This TCR beta chain was profiled in a study of T cell repertoires in cytomegalovirus infection (dated by TCRdb to the late 2010s). For the study in its entirety: Donor HLA type was relevant to the analysis, as public TCR beta signatures indicated carriage of CMV infection together with the matching HLA type. On the study overall, not on this receptor specifically: The ex vivo response was dominated by HLA-C-restricted CMV-specific TCR beta clonotypes, which also provided the single most frequent clonotype in two of eight donors. In both this cohort and an independent cohort of approximately 350 donors, the cumulative frequency of public TCR beta family members distinguished carriers of CMV infection plus the relevant HLA type.

V and J lose 3 bases and 4 bases, and a span of 12 bases separates them. CDR1 and CDR2, per the germline V gene, are SQVTM and ANQGSEA. The CDR3 numbers 13 residues from cysteine through phenylalanine. Only the CDR3 DNA stays, 39 bases, in frame from base 1. Data came from an Illumina HiSeq 1500. In-frame beta chains were kept once TCRdb had trimmed the public reads at Q25 with fastp and called clones with MiXCR. Under each unique CDR3 protein, matching rows form one entry showing the most common genes and DNA. Present in this sample are 300,000 to 400,000 distinct CDR3 sequences, 9.5% of which were seen just once. Of the sample, roughly 4.5% is held by the ten largest clones. This clonotype was detected a few times. What this receptor recognizes is not known. One base away there is no much larger clone; base qualities are not given.

The rearranged segments are TRBV29-1 and TRBJ1-2; TRBD1 is possibly the D segment (5 matching bases). The receptor's source is a human donor in good health (CMV status not recorded). Some clones in this sample may be carry-over from other donors' samples. The specimen was PBMCs. The CDR3 corresponds to CSVDEGAVYGYTF. The DNA sequence reads TGCAGCGTTGACGAAGGGGCAGTCTATGGCTACACCTTC.